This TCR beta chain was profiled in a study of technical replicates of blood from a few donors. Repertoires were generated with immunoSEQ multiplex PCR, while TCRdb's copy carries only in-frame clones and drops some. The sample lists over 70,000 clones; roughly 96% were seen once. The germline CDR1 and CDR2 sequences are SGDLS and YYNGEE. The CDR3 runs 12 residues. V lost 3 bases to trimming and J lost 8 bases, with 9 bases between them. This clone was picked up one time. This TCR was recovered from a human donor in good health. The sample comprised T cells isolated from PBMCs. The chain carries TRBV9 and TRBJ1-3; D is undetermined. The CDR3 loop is CASSGIGDTIYF. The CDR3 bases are TGTGCCAGCAGCGGGATCGGGGACACCATATATTTT.